The source of this T cell receptor beta chain is a study of shared clonotypes between healthy human individuals. Study-wide context: Donors consisted of two women and a few men between 18 and 49.

Deep-level assay runs were performed. The method was immunoSEQ multiplex PCR; TCRdb's version includes in-frame clones alone and lacks a portion of them. The sample lists more than 2 million clones; approximately 95% were seen once. Per germline, CDR1 SGHAT and CDR2 FQNNGV. The V end lost 4 bases, the J end lost 0 bases, and 12 bases lay between the germline ends. This CDR3 comprises 15 residues. The rearrangement joins TRBV11-2 to TRBJ1-1; perhaps TRBD1 as D (6 bases). Sequencing was performed on naive CD4+ T cells sorted from blood. This sample's subset: CD45RA+ positively selected. This receptor was taken from a man aged 18 to 35 in good health. The CDR3 region has the DNA TGTGCCAGCAGCTGGGACCGGACAGTGAACACTGAAGCTTTCTTT. It codes for CASSWDRTVNTEAFF.